One sample yielded the 12 T cell receptor beta chains listed below, sequenced in a study of cytomegalovirus exposure and HLA in healthy donors. Researchers ran the PCR with 60 Vbeta and 13 Jbeta primers. Sequenced by immunoSEQ multiplex PCR; TCRdb stores in-frame clones only, minus some. Among around 170,000 clones listed, approximately 84% were seen once. Sequenced sample: PBMCs. These receptors all stem from a boy aged 2 to 10 in good health and CMV-seronegative.

The chain combines TRBV19 with TRBJ1-5, with TRBD1 identical over 7 bases. The V segment lost 2 bases and the J segment 5 bases; nucleotides outside the gene matches: 0. The germline V gene encodes CDR1 LNHDA and CDR2 SQIVND (reference sequence). The CDR3 consists of 13 residues. CDR3 in DNA: TGTGCCAGTAGTATAACAGGGGATCAGCCCCAGCATTTT. Amino acid sequence: CASSITGDQPQHF.

The J gene is TRBJ2-7, the V gene TRBV30, with TRBD2 matching 10 bases. The CDR3 is 15 amino acids. Germline V gene lookup returns CDR1 GTSNPN and CDR2 SVGIG (reference sequence). The V gene end was trimmed by 0 bases and the J gene end by 3 bases; junction bases not matched to a gene: 5. The CDR3 nucleotides are TGTGCCTGGAGTGTACAACTAGCGGGACGCTACGAGCAGTACTTC. Its translation: CAWSVQLAGRYEQYF.

The chain combines TRBV19 with TRBJ2-7; no clear D gene. V lost 1 base and J 6 bases, leaving 16 bases between the germline ends. CDR3 size: 15 residues. Germline V gene sequence: CDR1 LNHDA, CDR2 SQIVND (reference sequence). The DNA of the CDR3 is TGTGCCAGTAGTATAGGGCCCAACCCCGGAGCCGAGCAGTACTTC. Its protein product is CASSIGPNPGAEQYF.

The chain uses TRBV9 and TRBJ2-2; D uncertain. Per the germline V gene, CDR1 is SGDLS and CDR2 is YYNGEE. The germline V and J ends were trimmed by 5 bases and 1 base, with 6 bases remaining between them. The CDR3 consists of 13 residues. CDR3 residues: CASRGGNTGELFF. DNA of the CDR3: TGTGCCAGCAGAGGCGGGAACACCGGGGAGCTGTTTTTT.

V usage is TRBV21-1 and J usage is TRBJ2-3; the listed D gene, TRBD2, was not tested against the DNA. TRBV21-1 is listed as a pseudogene. CDR3 length: 13 amino acids. This chain's CDR3 is CASSPLARDTQYF. CDR3 DNA: TGTGCCAGCAGCCCTCTAGCACGGGATACGCAGTATTTT.

Points on this clone: One end of the junction does not line up with germline, which may come from a read error. The chain carries TRBV12-5 and TRBJ2-7; 8 bases fit TRBD1. CDR3 length: 10 residues. CDR1 is LGHNT, CDR2 FRNRAP, per germline. The CDR3 loop is CASGTPGQGF. The CDR3, as DNA: TGTGCTAGTGGTACCCCCGGACAGGGTTTC. The full variable domain, its missing parts supplied by reference TRBV12-5 and TRBJ2-7, is DARVTQTPRHKVTEMGQEVTMRCQPILGHNTVFWYRQTMMQGLELLAYFRNRAPLDDSGMPKDRFSAEMPDATLATLKIQPSEPRDSAVYFCASGTPGQGFGPGTRLTVT.

The CDR3 loop reads CASSQDRDGEQYF. The DNA for the CDR3 is TGTGCCAGTAGCCAAGACAGGGATGGCGAGCAGTACTTC. This chain links TRBV19 with TRBJ2-7; 7 positions match TRBD1. The J segment lost 6 bases and the V segment lost 6 bases, leaving 8 bases of the junction unmatched. Germline V gene data show CDR1 as LNHDA and CDR2 as SQIVND (reference sequence). The length of the CDR3 is 13 residues.

The V and J genes are TRBV5-1 and TRBJ2-7, with 7 positions matching TRBD1. The CDR3 has 16 residues. Trimming cost V 3 bases and J 0 bases; bases outside gene matches: 9. CDR1 SGHRS and CDR2 YFSETQ come from the germline V gene. CDR3 protein: CASSYWTGWSSYEQYF. Here the CDR3 DNA reads TGCGCCAGCAGCTACTGGACAGGTTGGAGCTCCTACGAGCAGTACTTC.

The gene calls are TRBV10-2 and TRBJ2-1; D not resolved. The CDR3 spans 13 residues. V lost 8 bases, J lost 7 bases, and 15 bases lay in between. Germline V gene sequence: CDR1 WSHSY, CDR2 SAAADI. In DNA form, the CDR3 reads TGCGCCAGCTACGGAAAAGAGAGGAATGAGCAGTTCTTC. Translation gives CASYGKERNEQFF.

This sequence joins TRBV11-2 and TRBJ2-7; maybe TRBD1 (5 bases). Trimming shortened V by 8 bases and J by 4 bases, and 18 bases separated the two germline ends. Per the germline V gene, CDR1 is SGHAT and CDR2 is FQNNGV. This CDR3 is built from 14 residues. CDR3: CASATARGLYEQYF. In DNA form, the CDR3 reads TGTGCCAGCGCGACGGCAAGGGGTTTATACGAGCAGTACTTC.

The V call is TRBV11-2, the J call TRBJ2-6, with D perhaps matching TRBD2 (6 bases). This CDR3 comprises 16 residues. The V gene's germline CDR1 is SGHAT and CDR2 FQNNGV. V shed 6 bases and J shed 1 base, with 13 bases lying between them. The CDR3 DNA follows: TGTGCCAGCAGACCCCTACGGGAGTCTGGGGCCAACGTCCTGACTTTC. This sequence encodes CASRPLRESGANVLTF.

This clone has just a few counts. This chain links TRBV11-2 with TRBJ2-2; TRBD1 might be the D (6 bases). The CDR3 is made up of 14 amino acids. V lost 0 bases to trimming and J lost 4 bases, with 6 bases between them. CDR1 SGHAT and CDR2 FQNNGV come from the germline V gene. The CDR3: CASSLEGGTGELFF. In nucleotides, the CDR3 is TGTGCCAGCAGCTTAGAAGGGGGCACCGGGGAGCTGTTTTTT. Together with reference TRBV11-2 and TRBJ2-2, the CDR3 gives the full variable domain: EAGVAQSPRYKIIEKRQSVAFWCNPISGHATLYWYQQILGQGPKLLIQFQNNGVVDDSQLPKDRFSAERLKGVDSTLKIQPAKLEDSAVYLCASSLEGGTGELFFGEGSRLTVL.